This passage covers 17 T cell receptor beta chains from one sample sequenced in a study of T cell changes during pregnancy in multiple sclerosis. Profiled with immunoSEQ multiplex PCR; TCRdb holds only in-frame clones, not every one. Among around 48,000 clones, about 92% were seen once, and the ten largest hold approximately 2.8%. Sequencing used CD8+ T cells from peripheral blood mononuclear cells, obtained before pregnancy. The source is a female donor with multiple sclerosis, enrolled in a pregnancy study.

This clone has just one count. The rearrangement uses TRBV6-4 and TRBJ2-1, with 8 bases fitting TRBD2. CDR1 is MRHNA, CDR2 SNTAGT, per germline. Trimming cost V 2 bases and J 9 bases; bases outside gene matches: 12. CDR3 size: 16 residues. The CDR3 nucleotides are TGTGCCAGCAGTGACGCTGCTTACGGGGGGGTGGGTGAGCAGTTCTTC. Protein product: CASSDAAYGGVGEQFF.

The chain couples TRBV19 to TRBJ1-6; possibly TRBD1 for D (5 bases). V was trimmed by 3 bases and J by 10 bases, leaving 16 bases between them. The length of the CDR3 is 15 residues. CDR1 and CDR2 (germline): LNHDA, SQIVND (reference sequence). The CDR3 DNA reads TGTGCCAGTAGTATTGGGGGGATCCCATACTCACCCCTCCACTTT. Protein: CASSIGGIPYSPLHF.

The chain uses TRBV7-6 and TRBJ2-7, with D uncertain. The V gene's germline CDR1 is SGHVS and CDR2 FNYEAQ. V lost 2 bases to trimming and J lost 5 bases, with 16 bases between them. The CDR3 consists of 15 residues. In nucleotides, the CDR3 is TGTGCCAGCAGCTTATATTCTAGTAAGTCCCACGAGCAGTACTTC. It specifies CASSLYSSKSHEQYF.

This chain links TRBV4-2 with TRBJ2-2; 12 nucleotides align to TRBD2. The CDR3 has 18 residues. With 2 bases clipped from V and 4 bases from J, the junction kept 8 bases outside the gene matches. In germline, CDR1 is LGHNA, CDR2 YNFKEQ. For the CDR3, the DNA is TGTGCCAGCAGCCAACCCCCCGGACTAGCGGGGTTCACCGGGGAGCTGTTTTTT. This gives the protein CASSQPPGLAGFTGELFF.

This chain uses TRBV4-1 with TRBJ2-1, with 8 bases lining up with TRBD1. Germline assignment: CDR1 MGHRA and CDR2 YSYEKL. V lost 2 bases and J lost 5; bases outside the gene matches: 11. This CDR3 has 17 residues. As DNA, the CDR3 is TGCGCCAGCAGCCAACTAGTTGGAGACAGGGGTGACAATGAGCAGTTCTTC. Translated: CASSQLVGDRGDNEQFF.

The chain has TRBV4-2 and TRBJ2-7; tentative D call: TRBD2 (6 bases). This CDR3 region has 15 residues. From germline, CDR1 is LGHNA and CDR2 YNFKEQ. V lost 1 base to trimming and J lost 2 bases, with 12 bases between them. The CDR3 nucleotides read TGTGCCAGCAGCCAAGTGTCGGGGGATACCTACGAGCAGTACTTC. It encodes CASSQVSGDTYEQYF.

J is TRBJ2-2 and V is TRBV13; 7 bases are a match to TRBD2. V lost 3 bases to trimming and J lost 4 bases; unmatched junction nucleotides: 8. Germline CDR1 is PRHDT and CDR2 is FYEKMQ (reference sequence). CDR3 size: 16 residues. Here the CDR3 DNA reads TGTGCCAGCAGCTTCACTAGCGCCCCGACCACCGGGGAGCTGTTTTTT. Translation gives CASSFTSAPTTGELFF.

This chain links TRBV19 with TRBJ1-1; 9 positions agree with TRBD1. V gave up 2 bases and J gave up 3 bases; unmatched junction bases: 4. From germline, CDR1 is LNHDA and CDR2 SQIVND (reference sequence). The CDR3 sequence is 15 residues long. The CDR3 protein is CASSIPGQGYTEAFF. CDR3 bases: TGTGCCAGTAGTATACCGGGACAGGGATACACTGAAGCTTTCTTT.

This chain connects TRBV5-6 to TRBJ1-1, with D perhaps matching TRBD1 (5 bases). Germline V gene data show CDR1 as SGHDT and CDR2 as YYEEEE. V lost 7 bases and J 1 base, leaving 8 bases between the germline ends. The CDR3 sequence is 12 residues long. The CDR3: CASARGNTEAFF. The CDR3 DNA reads TGTGCCAGCGCTAGGGGGAACACTGAAGCTTTCTTT.

This chain uses TRBV5-6 with TRBJ2-7; 9 bases are shared with TRBD1. The CDR3 contains 15 residues. The trim removed 4 bases at V and 2 bases at J, leaving 7 bases unmatched. Germline CDR1 reads SGHDT; CDR2 reads YYEEEE. Here the CDR3 DNA reads TGTGCCAGCAGCCGGGACAGGGATGGTGCCTACGAGCAGTACTTC. As protein: CASSRDRDGAYEQYF.

The gene calls are TRBV9 and TRBJ2-3, with 8 bases identical to TRBD1. The germline V gene has CDR1 SGDLS and CDR2 YYNGEE. The J segment lost 0 bases and the V segment lost 0 bases, leaving 12 bases of the junction unmatched. The CDR3 contains 19 residues. The CDR3 DNA sequence: TGTGCCAGCAGCGTAGAGTTCGGGACAGGTTCCCCTAGCACAGATACGCAGTATTTT. Protein product: CASSVEFGTGSPSTDTQYF. Using reference TRBV9 and TRBJ2-3 for the parts outside the CDR3, the full variable domain is DSGVTQTPKHLITATGQRVTLRCSPRSGDLSVYWYQQSLDQGLQFLIQYYNGEERAKGNILERFSAQQFPDLHSELNLSSLELGDSALYFCASSVEFGTGSPSTDTQYFGPGTRLTVL.

The rearrangement links TRBV5-1 to TRBJ1-1; TRBD1 is a possible D gene (5 bases). The CDR3 is made up of 15 amino acids. The V end was cut by 2 bases, the J end by 10 bases, with 21 bases between. CDR1 and CDR2 (germline): SGHRS, YFSETQ. CDR3 sequence: CASSFGPRTGGGAFF. The CDR3 DNA sequence: TGCGCCAGCAGCTTTGGTCCGCGGACGGGGGGGGGAGCTTTCTTT.

The gene calls are TRBV7-2 and TRBJ2-3; 8 bases agree with TRBD2. Trimming took 4 bases from V and 3 from J; bases not matched to a gene: 6. CDR3 size: 15 residues. Germline CDR1 reads SGHTA; CDR2 reads FQGNSA. The CDR3 is CASSSTSGLTDTQYF. CDR3 nucleotide sequence: TGTGCCAGCAGCTCTACTAGCGGCCTAACAGATACGCAGTATTTT.

The rearrangement uses TRBV9 and TRBJ1-1; TRBD1 might be the D (6 bases). Germline V gives CDR1 SGDLS, CDR2 YYNGEE. The CDR3 totals 14 residues. Trimming stripped 3 bases from V and 8 bases from J, with 17 bases between. The CDR3 spells CASSGIVGAGEAFF. DNA of the CDR3: TGTGCCAGCAGCGGAATAGTGGGGGCGGGCGAAGCTTTCTTT.

This sequence joins TRBV19 and TRBJ2-7; D perhaps matches TRBD2 (5 bases). CDR3 length: 14 residues. V was trimmed by 5 bases and J by 0 bases, leaving 11 bases between them. Germline V gene sequence: CDR1 LNHDA, CDR2 SQIVND (reference sequence). The CDR3 DNA follows: TGTGCCAGTAGTCTCGCTCTAGCCTCCTACGAGCAGTACTTC. Its protein product is CASSLALASYEQYF.

V gene TRBV27 combines with J gene TRBJ2-6; TRBD1 is a possible D gene (6 bases). Germline lookup yields CDR1 MNHEY and CDR2 SMNVEV (reference sequence). V gave up 5 bases and J gave up 4 bases, with 18 bases separating them. The CDR3 runs 17 residues. The CDR3 DNA reads TGTGCCAGCAGTGCCGGGACATCCCTGGAGGGGGCCAACGTCCTGACTTTC. Protein product: CASSAGTSLEGANVLTF.

The genes are TRBV7-9 and TRBJ1-3; weak D call: TRBD1 (5 bases). V was shortened by 4 bases and J by 4 bases, with 14 bases between the two germline ends. CDR3 size: 15 residues. Germline CDR1 is SEHNR and CDR2 is FQNEAQ (reference sequence). The CDR3 sequence is CASSSPGARGNTIYF. The CDR3 DNA reads TGTGCCAGCAGCTCTCCTGGGGCGCGGGGAAACACCATATATTTT.